The 3 T cell receptor beta chains below were found in one sample sequenced in a study of beta chain features in type 1 diabetes. The whole isolated RNA underwent reverse transcription, so sequencing captured expressed TCRB transcripts. Data came from immunoSEQ multiplex PCR; TCRdb stores just in-frame clones and leaves some out. The sample yields over 55,000 clones, 52% seen once. Their specific antigens are unknown. Notes on the study in general: When Type 1 diabetes patients were examined, their TCRB CDR3s proved moderately but significantly shorter in all four CD4+ subsets.

Sequencing input: Tregs from blood. All receptors derive from a woman aged 40 to 50 with type 1 diabetes.

This clone was seen more than once but under ten times. This rearrangement joins TRBV15 to TRBJ2-7; 8 bases match TRBD1. This CDR3 comprises 14 residues. V lost 4 bases to trimming and J lost 3 bases; unmatched junction nucleotides: 5. The germline V gene has CDR1 LNHNV and CDR2 YYDKDF (reference sequence). CDR3 amino acids: CATSTQGAGYEQYF. The CDR3 DNA is TGTGCCACCAGCACTCAGGGGGCAGGCTACGAGCAGTACTTC.

This clone showed up many times. The genes are TRBV5-1 and TRBJ2-1; 10 bases agree with TRBD2. This CDR3 contains 16 residues. The germline gives CDR1 SGHRS, CDR2 YFSETQ. J gave up 7 bases and V 4 bases, and 11 bases lay outside the gene matches. DNA of the CDR3: TGCGCCAGCAGCGCTTCCAGCGGGAGGGGCCTGAATGAGCAGTTCTTC. It is translated as CASSASSGRGLNEQFF.

The rearrangement joins TRBV18 to TRBJ1-2; 8 bases agree with TRBD1. V lost 2 bases, J lost 11 bases, and 10 bases stayed unmatched. The CDR3 runs to 14 residues. Germline V CDR1 and CDR2: KGHSH, LQKENI. CDR3 nucleotide sequence: TGTGCCAGCTCACCAGACAGGCAGGGGGCCGAGTACACCTTC. Its protein product is CASSPDRQGAEYTF.